One sample yielded the 15 T cell receptor beta chains listed below, sequenced in a study of blood T cell repertoires in COVID-19. Only in-frame clones appear in the TCRdb table, and some are missing; sequencing was by immunoSEQ multiplex PCR. The data contain some 170,000 clones, approximately 80% of them seen just once; the ten biggest clones take up about 5.6%. The source material was PBMCs or T cells enriched from blood (not recorded which). The receptors originated from a man in his forties who had recovered from COVID-19.

V gene TRBV14 combines with J gene TRBJ2-2; D is perhaps TRBD1 (8 bases). Trimming stripped 4 bases from V and 4 bases from J, with 16 bases between. The CDR3 covers 16 residues. Germline V gives CDR1 SGHDN, CDR2 FVKESK. CDR3 DNA: TGTGCCAGCAGCCCAAGGACAGGGAGGGTCACCGGGGAGCTGTTTTTT. Its translation is CASSPRTGRVTGELFF.

The chain couples TRBV13 to TRBJ1-5; 7 nucleotides line up with TRBD1. This CDR3 has 14 residues. Trimming took 5 bases from V and 6 from J; bases not matched to a gene: 7. CDR1 PRHDT and CDR2 FYEKMQ come from the germline V gene (reference sequence). The CDR3 loop is CASSAGGATQPQHF. In DNA form, the CDR3 reads TGTGCCAGCAGCGCAGGGGGTGCTACTCAGCCCCAGCATTTT.

The genes are TRBV5-1 and TRBJ1-6; D perhaps matches TRBD1 (5 bases). This CDR3 is built from 13 residues. The germline CDR1 and CDR2 sequences are SGHRS and YFSETQ. V lost 0 bases and J lost 10, with 8 bases in between. The CDR3 here is CASSLEQVSPLHF. CDR3 nucleotides: TGCGCCAGCAGCTTGGAACAGGTCTCACCCCTCCACTTT.

V usage is TRBV14 and J usage is TRBJ1-6; a possible D gene is TRBD1 (5 bases). This CDR3 spans 17 amino acids. The V end was cut by 3 bases, the J end by 7 bases, with 19 bases between. The germline CDR1 and CDR2 sequences are SGHDN and FVKESK. CDR3 coding DNA: TGTGCCAGCAGCCAGTTACCCCGCGGGGGACGCAATTCACCCCTCCACTTT. It encodes CASSQLPRGGRNSPLHF.

The chain joins TRBV18 to TRBJ2-5; maybe TRBD2 (6 bases). CDR1 KGHSH and CDR2 LQKENI come from the germline V gene. V lost 2 bases and J 7 bases, leaving 14 bases between the germline ends. This CDR3 has 14 amino acids. The CDR3 protein is CASSPDGGGRTQYF. In DNA form, the CDR3 reads TGTGCCAGCTCACCAGACGGTGGGGGGAGGACCCAGTACTTC.

The chain employs TRBV24-1 and TRBJ1-2, with 7 bases aligning to TRBD1. The V and J ends lost 3 bases and 7 bases, in that order; junction bases with no gene match: 19. The CDR3 loop spans 18 amino acids. Germline assignment: CDR1 KGHDR and CDR2 SFDVKD. CDR3 sequence (DNA): TGTGCCACCAGTGATCGTCAGGCCGGAGACAGGGCGATGGGTGGCTACACCTTC. Translating it yields CATSDRQAGDRAMGGYTF.

This clone was detected ten times or more. The gene calls are TRBV2 and TRBJ1-5, with D hard to call. Trimming took off 7 bases at V and 0 bases at J, with 7 bases between the two ends. This CDR3 is 13 amino acids long. CDR1 is SNHLY, CDR2 FYNNEI, per germline. The CDR3, as DNA: TGTGCCAGCAAGCGGAATAGCAATCAGCCCCAGCATTTT. This encodes CASKRNSNQPQHF.

This chain uses TRBV6-5 with TRBJ1-2; TRBD1 might be the D (6 bases). With 8 bases removed from V and 4 bases from J, the gap between germline ends came to 17 bases. Per the germline V gene, CDR1 is MNHEY and CDR2 is SVGAGI. The CDR3 has 14 amino acids. The CDR3, as DNA: TGTGCCAGCCGAAAAGATGGGGGCTTCTATGGCTACACCTTC. It codes for CASRKDGGFYGYTF.

This clone was seen a few times. CDR3 amino acids: CATSEFPGQTPNTGELFF. The CDR3 DNA follows: TGTGCCACCAGTGAGTTCCCGGGACAGACCCCGAACACCGGGGAGCTGTTTTTT. The chain recombines TRBV24-1 with TRBJ2-2; 7 bases fit TRBD1. V dropped 4 bases and J dropped 0; count of bases not matched to a gene: 10. The CDR3 extends over 18 amino acids. In germline, CDR1 is KGHDR, CDR2 SFDVKD.

This chain links TRBV24-1 with TRBJ2-5, with D possibly being TRBD2 (6 bases). V lost 11 bases and J 5 bases, leaving 17 bases between the germline ends. Germline lookup yields CDR1 KGHDR and CDR2 SFDVKD. The CDR3 spans 13 residues. CDR3 in DNA: TGTGCCAGCGCGGGACTTGCAGGGGAGACCCAGTACTTC. Amino acids: CASAGLAGETQYF.

The chain has TRBV11-2 and TRBJ2-2; unclear D gene. V lost 5 bases, J lost 6 bases, and 7 bases lay in between. The V gene's germline CDR1 is SGHAT and CDR2 FQNNGV. The CDR3 is 12 residues long. The CDR3 spells CASSASSGELFF. In nucleotides, the CDR3 is TGTGCCAGCAGCGCGTCGTCCGGGGAGCTGTTTTTT.

The chain carries TRBV19 and TRBJ2-7; the D is unclear. V was shortened by 7 bases and J by 0 bases, with 13 bases between the two germline ends. The germline V gene encodes CDR1 LNHDA and CDR2 SQIVND (reference sequence). This CDR3 is built from 14 residues. CDR3 amino acids: CASKGVDTSYEQYV. The DNA for the CDR3 is TGTGCCAGTAAAGGCGTCGACACCTCCTACGAGCAGTACGTC.

This clone was recorded a few times. The chain joins TRBV7-6 to TRBJ1-1; D perhaps matches TRBD1 (5 bases). The length of the CDR3 is 13 residues. Per germline, CDR1 SGHVS and CDR2 FNYEAQ. V was pared by 7 bases and J by 2 bases, with 11 bases between. The CDR3 nucleotides are TGTGCCAGCACACAGGCCCTAAACACTGAAGCTTTCTTT. Its translation: CASTQALNTEAFF.

The CDR3 DNA follows: TGTGCCAGCAGGTTATCCGGGACAGGGAACTCTGGGGCCAACGTCCTGACTTTC. Translated, it gives CASRLSGTGNSGANVLTF. This chain uses TRBV7-9 with TRBJ2-6; 9 bases fit TRBD1. CDR1 and CDR2 (germline): SEHNR, FQNEAQ (reference sequence). J gave up 0 bases and V 6 bases, and 9 bases lay outside the gene matches. CDR3 length: 18 amino acids.

In nucleotides, the CDR3 is TGTGCCAGCAGCCTGTGGGACAACACAGATACGCAGTATTTT. It specifies CASSLWDNTDTQYF. The V gene is TRBV27, the J gene TRBJ2-3; TRBD1 is a possible D gene (6 bases). With 6 bases removed from V and 2 bases from J, the gap between germline ends came to 12 bases. Per germline, CDR1 MNHEY and CDR2 SMNVEV (reference sequence). The CDR3 runs to 14 residues.